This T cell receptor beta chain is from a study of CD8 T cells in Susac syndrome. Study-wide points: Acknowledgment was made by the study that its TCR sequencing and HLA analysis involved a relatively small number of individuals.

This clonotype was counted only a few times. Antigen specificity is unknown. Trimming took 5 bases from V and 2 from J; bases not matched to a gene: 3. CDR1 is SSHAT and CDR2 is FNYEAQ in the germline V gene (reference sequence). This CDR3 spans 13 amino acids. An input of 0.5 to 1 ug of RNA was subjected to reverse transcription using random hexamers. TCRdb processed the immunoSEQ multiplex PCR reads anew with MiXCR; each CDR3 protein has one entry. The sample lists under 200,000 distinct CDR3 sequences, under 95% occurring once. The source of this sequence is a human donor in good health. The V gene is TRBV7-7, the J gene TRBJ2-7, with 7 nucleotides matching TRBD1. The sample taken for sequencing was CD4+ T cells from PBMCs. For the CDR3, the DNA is TGTGCCAGCAGCAGGGACAGCGCCTACGAGCAGTACTTC. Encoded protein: CASSRDSAYEQYF. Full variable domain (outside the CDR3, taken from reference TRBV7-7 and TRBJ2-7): GAGVSQSPRYKVTKRGQDVTLRCDPISSHATLYWYQQALGQGPEFLTYFNYEAQPDKSGLPSDRFSAERPEGSISTLTIQRTEQRDSAMYRCASSRDSAYEQYFGPGTRLTVT.